The 22 T cell receptor beta chains below come from one sample, sequenced in a study of cytomegalovirus exposure and HLA in healthy donors. Some clones are missing from TCRdb's copy, which holds only in-frame ones; the method was immunoSEQ multiplex PCR. The profile covers roughly 280,000 clones, with just over 85% appearing a single time and 0.9% to 1.1% taken by the ten largest. The specimen sequenced was PBMCs. The receptor set was obtained from a woman between 18 and 29 years old in good health and CMV-seronegative.

The J gene is TRBJ2-7, the V gene TRBV4-1; no reliable D call. Germline CDR1 MGHRA, CDR2 YSYEKL. The CDR3 sequence is 13 residues long. V dropped 2 bases and J dropped 2 bases, with 7 bases sitting between them. CDR3 region: CASSQSLTYEQYF. The DNA of the CDR3 is TGCGCCAGCAGCCAATCCCTAACCTACGAGCAGTACTTC.

This clone was seen once. V is TRBV7-9 and J is TRBJ2-7, with a weak D call TRBD1 (6 bases). V dropped 4 bases and J dropped 4 bases, with 20 bases sitting between them. The CDR3 sequence is 16 residues long. Per the germline V gene, CDR1 is SEHNR and CDR2 is FQNEAQ (reference sequence). DNA for the CDR3: TGTGCCAGCAGCTCCCAACAGGGAACCGTGGGGTACGAGCAGTACTTC. Residues: CASSSQQGTVGYEQYF.

This chain joins TRBV6-5 and TRBJ2-2, with TRBD1 as a possible D gene (5 bases). The CDR3 sequence is 14 residues long. The germline V gene has CDR1 MNHEY and CDR2 SVGAGI. The V gene lost 10 bases and the J gene lost 1 base, with 13 bases spanning the gap. CDR3 sequence reads: CATRSQGNTGELFF. For the CDR3, the DNA is TGTGCCACCCGATCTCAGGGGAACACCGGGGAGCTGTTTTTT.

The chain joins TRBV19 to TRBJ2-7; D is possibly TRBD1 (5 bases). The CDR3 covers 13 residues. V was clipped by 3 bases and J by 5 bases, with 11 bases between them. Germline V CDR1 and CDR2: LNHDA, SQIVND (reference sequence). The CDR3 nucleotides are TGTGCCAGTAGTATGGGCAGGGCTAACGAGCAGTACTTC. It encodes CASSMGRANEQYF.

In its sample, this clone was seen once. V usage is TRBV25-1 and J usage is TRBJ1-1; maybe TRBD1 (5 bases). Germline loops: CDR1 MGHDK, CDR2 SYGVNS. The CDR3 length is 15 residues. Between the trimmed V and J ends, which lost 0 bases and 5 bases, there was a span of 13 bases. The DNA for the CDR3 is TGTGCCAGCAGTGAATATGGTCTGGAGGGGACTGAAGCTTTCTTT. Translating it yields CASSEYGLEGTEAFF.

The chain employs TRBV11-2 and TRBJ1-2; 8 nucleotides line up with TRBD1. V was clipped by 5 bases and J by 4 bases; unmatched bases: 6. Germline V gene data show CDR1 as SGHAT and CDR2 as FQNNGV. This CDR3 comprises 14 residues. CDR3 sequence: CASSGTGGGYGYTF. The CDR3 bases are TGTGCCAGCAGCGGGACAGGAGGCGGCTATGGCTACACCTTC. The variable domain in full, with the rest retrieved from reference TRBV11-2 and TRBJ1-2, is EAGVAQSPRYKIIEKRQSVAFWCNPISGHATLYWYQQILGQGPKLLIQFQNNGVVDDSQLPKDRFSAERLKGVDSTLKIQPAKLEDSAVYLCASSGTGGGYGYTFGSGTRLTVV.

This clone was picked up one time. The rearrangement uses TRBV4-3 and TRBJ1-5, with 8 bases matching TRBD1. The junction had 16 bases not matched to a gene; V was cut back by 1 base and J by 2 bases. The CDR3 sequence is 20 residues long. The V gene's germline CDR1 is LGHNA and CDR2 YSLEER. CDR3 in amino acids: CASSQVGKQGATRGNQPQHF. The CDR3 nucleotides are TGCGCCAGCAGCCAAGTAGGGAAGCAGGGGGCGACGAGGGGCAATCAGCCCCAGCATTTT.

This clone was counted a few times. The V and J genes are TRBV6-1 and TRBJ2-7; TRBD1 matches at 7 bases. This CDR3 has 13 amino acids. The V gene end was trimmed by 6 bases and the J gene end by 5 bases; junction bases not matched to a gene: 7. The germline V gene has CDR1 MNHNS and CDR2 SASEGT. The CDR3 region has the DNA TGTGCCAGCAGCACCCACAGGGGTAACGAGCAGTACTTC. It yields the protein CASSTHRGNEQYF.

The gene calls are TRBV7-2 and TRBJ2-1; no firm D call. This CDR3 spans 12 amino acids. The V end was cut by 1 base, the J end by 8 bases, with 6 bases between. Looked up from germline, CDR1 is SGHTA and CDR2 is FQGNSA. CDR3 nucleotide sequence: TGTGCCAGCAGCTTAGTCAGGCATGAGCAGTTCTTC. This codes for CASSLVRHEQFF.

The chain recombines TRBV4-3 with TRBJ1-2; possible D gene TRBD1, 6 bases. CDR3 length: 15 amino acids. Germline loops: CDR1 LGHNA, CDR2 YSLEER. The V gene lost 4 bases and the J gene lost 6 bases, with 18 bases spanning the gap. The CDR3 DNA reads TGCGCCAGCAGCCCAGTTCTTGGGGGGGCGAATGGCTACACCTTC. Translated, it gives CASSPVLGGANGYTF.

This clone came up a few times. The chain employs TRBV19 and TRBJ2-1; D is ambiguous. V was pared by 7 bases and J by 0 bases, with 10 bases between. Germline assignment: CDR1 LNHDA and CDR2 SQIVND (reference sequence). The length of the CDR3 is 14 residues. CDR3 DNA sequence: TGTGCCAGTAAGAGTGAAAGCTCCTACAATGAGCAGTTCTTC. This gives the protein CASKSESSYNEQFF.

The rearrangement uses TRBV6-1 and TRBJ1-1; no clear D gene. In germline, CDR1 is MNHNS, CDR2 SASEGT. The V end was cut by 1 base, the J end by 8 bases, with 8 bases between. The CDR3 extends over 12 amino acids. The CDR3 DNA is TGTGCCAGCAGTGAAGGAGAGCGGGAAGCTTTCTTT. It codes for CASSEGEREAFF.

This sequence joins TRBV27 and TRBJ2-1; tentatively, D is TRBD2 (6 bases). Germline V lookup: CDR1 MNHEY, CDR2 SMNVEV (reference sequence). The V end lost 2 bases, the J end lost 10 bases, and 15 bases lay between the germline ends. This CDR3 is 14 amino acids long. The CDR3 DNA sequence: TGTGCCAGCAGTTTAGGGACTGGGGTCTGGGAGCAGTTCTTC. This translates into CASSLGTGVWEQFF.

The chain uses TRBV28 and TRBJ1-5, with TRBD1 identical over 10 bases. The CDR3 extends over 16 amino acids. After removal of 4 bases from V and 4 bases from J, the junction contained 7 bases not matched to a gene. The germline gives CDR1 MDHEN, CDR2 SYDVKM. The CDR3 DNA follows: TGTGCCAGCAGTTCGCCCGGGACAGGGGTAAATCAGCCCCAGCATTTT. It is translated as CASSSPGTGVNQPQHF.

V is TRBV28 and J is TRBJ1-2; 7 bases agree with TRBD1. There are 12 residues in the CDR3. The V gene end was trimmed by 10 bases and the J gene end by 7 bases; junction bases not matched to a gene: 9. Germline loops: CDR1 MDHEN, CDR2 SYDVKM. CDR3 protein: CATKGQLLGYTF. The CDR3, as DNA: TGTGCCACCAAGGGACAGCTTCTTGGCTACACCTTC.

The chain links TRBV4-2 to TRBJ1-1; TRBD1 aligns across 7 bases. Germline trimming cut 0 bases from V and 5 bases from J; bases unmatched to any gene: 9. Germline CDR1 and CDR2: LGHNA and YNFKEQ. The CDR3 runs to 16 residues. The CDR3 DNA sequence: TGTGCCAGCAGCCAAGATGTAAGGACAGGACGAACTGAAGCTTTCTTT. Its translation is CASSQDVRTGRTEAFF.

This clone was observed once. The CDR3 sequence is CASSPSGRENTEAFF. As DNA, the CDR3 is TGCGCCAGCAGCCCATCAGGGAGGGAAAACACTGAAGCTTTCTTT. V is TRBV5-1 and J is TRBJ1-1; D may be TRBD1 (5 bases). The CDR3 contains 15 residues. In germline, CDR1 is SGHRS, CDR2 YFSETQ. V dropped 4 bases and J dropped 2 bases, with 15 bases sitting between them.

This clone was counted only a few times. V usage is TRBV7-2 and J usage is TRBJ1-2; no definite D call. This CDR3 comprises 12 residues. Trimming stripped 10 bases from V and 0 bases from J, with 9 bases between. The germline gives CDR1 SGHTA, CDR2 FQGNSA. The CDR3 reads CATQLTNYGYTF. In DNA form, the CDR3 reads TGTGCCACCCAACTGACTAACTATGGCTACACCTTC.

The chain joins TRBV7-6 to TRBJ2-7; TRBD2 matches 13 bases. V shed 4 bases, J shed 1 base, and the junction held 10 bases outside the gene matches. There are 18 residues in the CDR3. In germline, CDR1 is SGHVS, CDR2 FNYEAQ. CDR3 coding DNA: TGTGCCAGCAGCTCCCTGGTCGGACTAGCGGGAGATTCCTACGAGCAGTACTTC. It yields the protein CASSSLVGLAGDSYEQYF.

This CDR3 reads CASSTRGLQRENGNEQFF. The CDR3 bases are TGTGCCAGCAGTACAAGGGGGTTGCAGCGGGAGAATGGTAATGAGCAGTTCTTC. The rearrangement links TRBV7-9 to TRBJ2-1, with TRBD2 matching over 8 bases. This CDR3 comprises 18 residues. Germline CDR1 reads SEHNR; CDR2 reads FQNEAQ (reference sequence). J was trimmed by 7 bases and V by 6 bases; bases with no gene match: 20.

V is TRBV15 and J is TRBJ1-2; the match to TRBD1 covers 7 bases. Trimming cost V 0 bases and J 4 bases; bases outside gene matches: 8. Germline CDR1 is LNHNV and CDR2 is YYDKDF (reference sequence). The length of the CDR3 is 16 residues. This chain's CDR3 is CATSRDFRGRGYGYTF. The DNA of the CDR3 is TGTGCCACCAGCAGAGATTTTAGGGGGCGCGGCTATGGCTACACCTTC.

The chain's CDR3 is CAWRSPAKNIQYF. CDR3 nucleotide sequence: TGTGCCTGGAGGTCCCCGGCCAAAAACATTCAGTACTTC. V gene TRBV30 combines with J gene TRBJ2-4; D unresolved. Germline V gene data show CDR1 as GTSNPN and CDR2 as SVGIG (reference sequence). This CDR3 contains 13 residues. The V and J ends lost 3 bases and 1 base respectively, with 7 bases between them. The full variable domain, in which reference TRBV30 and TRBJ2-4 provide the parts outside the CDR3, is SQTIHQWPATLVQPVGSPLSLECTVEGTSNPNLYWYRQAAGRGLQLLFYSVGIGQISSEVPQNLSASRPQDRQFILSSKKLLLSDSGFYLCAWRSPAKNIQYFGAGTRLSVL.